These T cell receptor beta chains were read from a single sample in a study of blood T cell repertoires in COVID-19. Produced via immunoSEQ multiplex PCR; TCRdb's table is partial and in-frame only. The profile shows roughly 40,000 clones, about 86% of them singletons. Material: peripheral blood. These receptors all stem from a human donor with acute or convalescent COVID-19. The donor label of this sample is uncertain. Both conserved end residues are part of each CDR3. A D gene is named only where the DNA matches it firmly. Some rows have no size entry. The others give once, few or many, or a class for an expanded clone.

d_gene	v_gene	len	j_gene	abundance	CDR3nt	CDR3aa
TRBD1	TRBV18	19	TRBJ1-1	-	TGTGCCAGCTCCTCCGCGCCTCCGGGACAGATTATTGGAGGCGCTGAAGCTTTCTTT	CASSSAPPGQIIGGAEAFF
TRBD1	TRBV5-1	17	TRBJ2-7	-	TGCGCCAGCAGCTTGGGACAGGGGAGCCGAATTCTCTACGAGCAGTACTTC	CASSLGQGSRILYEQYF
TRBD2	TRBV2	20	TRBJ2-7	-	TGTGCCAGCAGTGACGCCGGTGGGCTAGCGGGAGGGCCGATCTCCTACGAGCAGTACTTC	CASSDAGGLAGGPISYEQYF
TRBD1	TRBV19	15	TRBJ1-4	-	TGTGCCAGTACCCAGGGGGGCCCAACTAATGAAAAACTGTTTTTT	CASTQGGPTNEKLFF
TRBD2	TRBV7-2	16	TRBJ2-1	-	TGTGCCAGCAGCTTAGGGACTAGCGGGCCGGACAATGAGCAGTTCTTC	CASSLGTSGPDNEQFF
-	TRBV27	13	TRBJ2-5	-	TGTGCCAGCAGTTTATACAGCCAAGAGACCCAGTACTTC	CASSLYSQETQYF
TRBD2	TRBV5-4	14	TRBJ2-3	-	TGTGCCAGCAGTTCTGGACTAGCTGCGGATACGCAGTATTTT	CASSSGLAADTQYF
-	TRBV28	13	TRBJ2-1	-	TGTGCCAGCAGTTTACCAGGGGGGCTTGAGCAGTTCTTC	CASSLPGGLEQFF
-	TRBV6-5	12	TRBJ2-3	-	TGTGCCAGCAGTTACGTAGGGGGCGGGGAGTATTTT	CASSYVGGGEYF
-	TRBV25-1	12	TRBJ2-3	-	TGTGCCAGCATAACGGGGACAGATACGCAGTATTTT	CASITGTDTQYF
-	TRBV6-5	15	TRBJ1-1	few	TGTGCCAGCATCAGGACAACGAACTTTAACACTGAAGCTTTCTTT	CASIRTTNFNTEAFF
-	TRBV29-1	15	TRBJ1-1	-	TGCAGCGTTGAAGGGGTTTGGGGGCAGAACACTGAAGCTTTCTTT	CSVEGVWGQNTEAFF
-	TRBV5-6	15	TRBJ2-7	-	TGTGCCAGCAGCCCCCACAGGGATGGATCCTACGAGCAGTACTTC	CASSPHRDGSYEQYF
-	TRBV5-1	13	TRBJ2-5	-	TGCGCCAGCAGTCCCCTCCCTCGGGAGACCCAGTACTTC	CASSPLPRETQYF
TRBD2	TRBV7-2	16	TRBJ2-1	-	TGTGCCAGCAGCTCCCAGCGGGGGAGCTCCTACAATGAGCAGTTCTTC	CASSSQRGSSYNEQFF
TRBD1	TRBV11-2	15	TRBJ1-1	few	TGTGCCAGCAGCCGAACGGACAGGGGGTTCGATGAAGCTTTCTTT	CASSRTDRGFDEAFF